The rows below give T cell receptor beta chains drawn from one sample of a study of cytomegalovirus exposure and HLA in healthy donors. Profiled with immunoSEQ multiplex PCR; TCRdb holds only in-frame clones, not every one. The data hold 280,000 or so clones, with more than 75% observed a single time. The sequenced material came from PBMCs. These receptors were collected from a woman between 18 and 29 years old in good health and CMV-seronegative. Each CDR3 is given with its conserved first and last residue. A D gene is named only where the DNA matches it firmly. Size is stated for part of the rows, as once, few or many counts, or as a class when the clone is expanded.

J gene	clone size	D gene	V gene	CDR3 protein	CDR3 DNA
TRBJ1-3	-	-	TRBV30	CAWSVKGAGNTIYF	TGTGCCTGGAGTGTAAAGGGGGCTGGAAACACCATATATTTT
TRBJ1-1	-	-	TRBV13	CASSLDEEEAFF	TGTGCCAGCAGCTTAGACGAAGAGGAAGCTTTCTTT
TRBJ1-5	-	TRBD1	TRBV7-2	CASSVWTGSNQPQHF	TGTGCCAGCAGCGTCTGGACAGGTAGCAATCAGCCCCAGCATTTT
TRBJ1-3	-	-	TRBV7-6	CASSLLSGNTIYF	TGTGCCAGCAGCTTATTGTCAGGAAACACCATATATTTT
TRBJ2-1	-	TRBD2	TRBV11-2	CASSSWGGSSYNEQFF	TGTGCCAGCAGCTCCTGGGGAGGGAGCTCCTACAATGAGCAGTTCTTC
TRBJ2-2	-	-	TRBV28	CASSLWRAGGELFF	TGTGCCAGCAGTTTGTGGAGGGCGGGCGGGGAGCTGTTTTTT
TRBJ2-7	few	-	TRBV7-9	CASSTGQRYEQYF	TGTGCCAGCAGCACTGGACAGCGTTACGAGCAGTACTTC
TRBJ1-6	-	TRBD1	TRBV5-6	CASSFEGQARYSPLHF	TGTGCCAGCAGCTTTGAAGGACAGGCGAGGTATTCACCCCTCCACTTT
TRBJ2-1	-	TRBD2	TRBV6-4	CASSGGGDANEQFF	TGTGCCAGCAGTGGGGGAGGGGACGCCAATGAGCAGTTCTTC
TRBJ2-2	-	-	TRBV5-4	CASSLGAGNTGELFF	TGTGCCAGCAGCTTGGGGGCAGGGAACACCGGGGAGCTGTTTTTT
TRBJ1-1	-	-	TRBV5-1	CASWALNTEAFF	TGCGCCAGCTGGGCCCTGAACACTGAAGCTTTCTTT
TRBJ1-2	-	TRBD1	TRBV2	CASSEEQGAGYTF	TGTGCCAGCAGTGAGGAACAGGGGGCGGGCTACACCTTC
TRBJ2-2	once	TRBD2	TRBV28	CASSPPSPLAVDTGELFF	TGTGCCAGCAGCCCGCCGTCCCCTCTAGCGGTCGACACCGGGGAGCTGTTTTTT
TRBJ2-7	-	-	TRBV28	CASSLSAAYEQYF	TGTGCCAGCAGTTTATCCGCAGCCTACGAGCAGTACTTC
TRBJ1-2	-	TRBD1	TRBV6-1	CASSLGQGAGYTF	TGTGCCAGCAGCCTGGGACAGGGAGCCGGCTACACCTTC
TRBJ2-7	once	TRBD2	TRBV7-9	CASSLRELSYEQYF	TGTGCCAGCTCTCTGCGGGAGTTAAGCTACGAGCAGTACTTC
TRBJ2-7	-	TRBD2	TRBV28	CASSHGTSAGYEQYF	TGTGCCAGCAGCCACGGGACTAGCGCTGGCTACGAGCAGTACTTC
TRBJ2-1	-	TRBD2	TRBV4-1	CASSQEGLAGGASYNEQFF	TGCGCCAGCAGCCAGGAAGGACTAGCGGGAGGAGCATCCTACAATGAGCAGTTCTTC